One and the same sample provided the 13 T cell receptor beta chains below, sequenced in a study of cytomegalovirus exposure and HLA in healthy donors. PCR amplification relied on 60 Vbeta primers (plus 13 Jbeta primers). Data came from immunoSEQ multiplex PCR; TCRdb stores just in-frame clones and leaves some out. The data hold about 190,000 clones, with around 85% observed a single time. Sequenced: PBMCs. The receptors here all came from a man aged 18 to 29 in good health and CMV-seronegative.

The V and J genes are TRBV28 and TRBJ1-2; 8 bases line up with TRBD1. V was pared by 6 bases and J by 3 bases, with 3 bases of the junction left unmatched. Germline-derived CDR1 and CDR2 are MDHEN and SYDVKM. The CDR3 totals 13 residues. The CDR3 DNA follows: TGTGCCAGCAGGCAGGGGGCGCACTATGGCTACACCTTC. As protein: CASRQGAHYGYTF.

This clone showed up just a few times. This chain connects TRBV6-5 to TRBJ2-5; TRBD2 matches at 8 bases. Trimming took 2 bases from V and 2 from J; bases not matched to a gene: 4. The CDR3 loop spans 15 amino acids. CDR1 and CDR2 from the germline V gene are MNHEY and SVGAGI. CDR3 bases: TGTGCCAGCAGTTACCGGGAGGGGCATCAAGAGACCCAGTACTTC. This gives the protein CASSYREGHQETQYF.

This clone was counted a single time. CDR3: CSVETGGGTEAFF. The CDR3 nucleotides are TGCAGCGTTGAGACAGGGGGGGGGACTGAAGCTTTCTTT. The chain employs TRBV29-1 and TRBJ1-1; 9 nucleotides line up with TRBD1. CDR1 SQVTM and CDR2 ANQGSEA come from the germline V gene. The CDR3 has 13 amino acids. V lost 3 bases and J lost 5; bases outside the gene matches: 4.

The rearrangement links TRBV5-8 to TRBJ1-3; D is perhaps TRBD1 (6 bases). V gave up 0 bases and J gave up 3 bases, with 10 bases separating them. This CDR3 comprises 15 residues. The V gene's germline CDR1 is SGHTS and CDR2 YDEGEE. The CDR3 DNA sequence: TGTGCCAGCAGCTTGGTGGCAGGGGATGGAAACACCATATATTTT. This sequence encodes CASSLVAGDGNTIYF.

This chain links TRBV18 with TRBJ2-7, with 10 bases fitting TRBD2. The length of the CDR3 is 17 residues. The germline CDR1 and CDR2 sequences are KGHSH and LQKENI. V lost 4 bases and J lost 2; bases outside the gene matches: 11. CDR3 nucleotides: TGTGCCAGCTCACGTGGGGCTAGCGGGAGATCCCCCTACGAGCAGTACTTC. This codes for CASSRGASGRSPYEQYF.

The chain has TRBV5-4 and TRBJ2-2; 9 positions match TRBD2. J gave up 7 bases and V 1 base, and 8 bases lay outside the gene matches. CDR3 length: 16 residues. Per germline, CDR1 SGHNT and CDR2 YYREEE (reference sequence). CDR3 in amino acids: CASSLWRGGDHGELFF. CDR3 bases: TGTGCCAGCAGCTTGTGGCGGGGGGGCGATCACGGGGAGCTGTTTTTT.

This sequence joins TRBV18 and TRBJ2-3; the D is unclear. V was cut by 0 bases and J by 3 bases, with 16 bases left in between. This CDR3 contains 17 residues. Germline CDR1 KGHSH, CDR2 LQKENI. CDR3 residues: CASSPPETEKITDTQYF. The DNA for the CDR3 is TGTGCCAGCTCACCACCTGAAACGGAGAAAATAACAGATACGCAGTATTTT.

The CDR3 DNA sequence: TGTGCCAGCAGGCAAACGGACAGAGCCTACGAGCAGTACTTC. Translating it yields CASRQTDRAYEQYF. The gene calls are TRBV7-8 and TRBJ2-7, with D maybe TRBD1 (6 bases). Between the trimmed V and J ends, which lost 6 bases and 2 bases, there was a span of 14 bases. CDR3 length equals 14 residues. Per germline, CDR1 SGHVS and CDR2 FQNEAQ. Supplemented by reference TRBV7-8 and TRBJ2-7, the full variable domain reads GAGVSQSPRYKVAKRGQDVALRCDPISGHVSLFWYQQALGQGPEFLTYFQNEAQLDKSGLPSDRFFAERPEGSVSTLKIQRTQQEDSAVYLCASRQTDRAYEQYFGPGTRLTVT.

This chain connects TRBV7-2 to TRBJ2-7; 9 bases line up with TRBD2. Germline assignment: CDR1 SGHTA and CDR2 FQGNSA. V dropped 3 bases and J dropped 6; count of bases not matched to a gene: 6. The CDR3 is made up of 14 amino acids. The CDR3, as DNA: TGTGCCAGCAGCTTCGCTAGCGGGACGCCCGAGCAGTACTTC. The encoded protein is CASSFASGTPEQYF.

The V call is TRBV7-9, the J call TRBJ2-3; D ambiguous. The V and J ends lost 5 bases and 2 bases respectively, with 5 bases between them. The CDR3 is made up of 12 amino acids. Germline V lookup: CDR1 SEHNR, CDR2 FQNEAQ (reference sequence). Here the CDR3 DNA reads TGTGCCAGCAGCCCCAACACAGATACGCAGTATTTT. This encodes CASSPNTDTQYF.

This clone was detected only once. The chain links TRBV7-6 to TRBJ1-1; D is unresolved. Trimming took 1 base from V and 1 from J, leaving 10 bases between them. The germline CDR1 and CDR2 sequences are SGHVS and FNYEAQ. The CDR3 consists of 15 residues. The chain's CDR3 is CASSLVGTANTEAFF. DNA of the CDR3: TGTGCCAGCAGCTTAGTAGGTACAGCGAACACTGAAGCTTTCTTT. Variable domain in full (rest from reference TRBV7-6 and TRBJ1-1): GAGVSQSPRYKVTKRGQDVALRCDPISGHVSLYWYRQALGQGPEFLTYFNYEAQQDKSGLPNDRFSAERPEGSISTLTIQRTEQRDSAMYRCASSLVGTANTEAFFGQGTRLTVV.

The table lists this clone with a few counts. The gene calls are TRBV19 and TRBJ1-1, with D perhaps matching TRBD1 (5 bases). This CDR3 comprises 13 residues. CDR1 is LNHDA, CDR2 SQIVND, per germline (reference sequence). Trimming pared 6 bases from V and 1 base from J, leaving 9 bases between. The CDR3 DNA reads TGTGCCAGTAGAAGGACACAGAACACTGAAGCTTTCTTT. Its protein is CASRRTQNTEAFF.

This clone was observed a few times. The CDR3 region has the DNA TGTGCCAGCAGCAATGGGGTGGCGGGGGCTATCAATGAGCAGTTCTTC. Encoded protein: CASSNGVAGAINEQFF. The J gene is TRBJ2-1, the V gene TRBV11-2, with a possible D match to TRBD2 (7 bases). Deletions cut 5 bases from V and 6 bases from J, with 20 bases between. Germline V gives CDR1 SGHAT, CDR2 FQNNGV. The CDR3 loop spans 16 amino acids.